This TCR beta chain was sequenced in a study of blood T cells in healthy people across ages. Study results and limitations: In older individuals, TCR beta diversity per million T cells was lower, falling roughly linearly with age.

Isolation of PBMCs gave at least 6 million cells per sample. For the second PCR, which ran for about 6 to 12 cycles, a sample-barcoded 5' primer and a J-beta primer mix were used. From the 5' RACE reads, TCRdb called clonotypes with MiXCR, one entry per CDR3 protein. The sample shows more than 800,000 distinct CDR3 sequences, 40% to 55% of them seen only once. With regard to this clonotype: What it recognizes is unknown.

The V gene end was trimmed by 0 bases and the J gene end by 2 bases; junction bases not matched to a gene: 5. Germline CDR1 DFQATT, CDR2 SNEGSKA (reference sequence). The CDR3 runs 15 residues. The rearrangement uses TRBV20-1 and TRBJ2-5; 8 bases fit TRBD1. The sequencing sample was made of blood. The sequence derives from a woman in her fifties or sixties in good health. The CDR3 nucleotides read TGCAGTGCTAGAGATATCCGGACAGGGCAAGAGACCCAGTACTTC. This translates into CSARDIRTGQETQYF.